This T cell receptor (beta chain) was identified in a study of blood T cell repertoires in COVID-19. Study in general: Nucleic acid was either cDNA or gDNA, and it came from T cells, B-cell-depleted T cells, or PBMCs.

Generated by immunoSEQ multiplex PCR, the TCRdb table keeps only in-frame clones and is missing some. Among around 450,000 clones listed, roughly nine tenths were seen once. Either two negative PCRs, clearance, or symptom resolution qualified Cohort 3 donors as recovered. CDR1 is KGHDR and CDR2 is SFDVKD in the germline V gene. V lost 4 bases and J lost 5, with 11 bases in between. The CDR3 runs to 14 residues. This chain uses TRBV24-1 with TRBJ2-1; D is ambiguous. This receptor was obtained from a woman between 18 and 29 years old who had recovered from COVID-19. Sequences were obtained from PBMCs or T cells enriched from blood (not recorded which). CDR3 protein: CATSESGFHNEQFF. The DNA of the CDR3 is TGTGCCACCAGTGAGTCCGGGTTTCACAATGAGCAGTTCTTC.